This T cell receptor (beta chain) was identified in a study of blood T cell repertoires in COVID-19. Generated by immunoSEQ multiplex PCR, the TCRdb table keeps only in-frame clones and is missing some. The table shows about 160,000 clones, with approximately 80% occurring only once. This CDR3 spans 16 amino acids. CDR1 PRHDT and CDR2 FYEKMQ come from the germline V gene (reference sequence). Deletions cut 0 bases from V and 4 bases from J, with 13 bases between. Sample: peripheral blood. The TCR comes from a woman aged 40-49 years with COVID-19, enrolled during active disease. The chain combines TRBV13 with TRBJ2-1; tentatively, D is TRBD2 (6 bases). The CDR3 loop reads CASSLGLSGEYNEQFF. The CDR3 nucleotides read TGTGCCAGCAGCTTAGGCCTATCGGGGGAGTACAATGAGCAGTTCTTC.